The 29 T cell receptor beta chains below all came from one sample that was sequenced in a study of cytomegalovirus exposure and HLA in healthy donors. Amplification used 60 Vbeta primers and 13 Jbeta primers. The method was immunoSEQ multiplex PCR; TCRdb's version includes in-frame clones alone and lacks a portion of them. Here the sample spans under 200,000 clones, roughly 85% being singletons. Specimen: PBMCs. The receptor set was obtained from a woman between 45 and 65 years old in good health and CMV-seronegative.

The rearrangement joins TRBV4-1 to TRBJ2-7, with D perhaps TRBD1 (6 bases). Germline V CDR1 and CDR2: MGHRA, YSYEKL. The CDR3 is 18 amino acids. Trimming took 2 bases from V and 3 from J, leaving 23 bases between them. CDR3 sequence: CASSQTGTLQIVGYEQYF. The CDR3 DNA sequence: TGCGCCAGCAGCCAAACCGGGACACTGCAAATCGTGGGCTACGAGCAGTACTTC.

This chain joins TRBV5-4 and TRBJ2-7; tentatively, D is TRBD1 (5 bases). Germline CDR1 reads SGHNT; CDR2 reads YYREEE (reference sequence). Trimming left V 0 bases short and J 6 bases short, with 10 bases between. The CDR3 extends over 13 amino acids. CDR3 loop: CASSLEGPLEQYF. The CDR3 DNA reads TGTGCCAGCAGCTTGGAGGGGCCCCTCGAGCAGTACTTC.

The chain combines TRBV7-9 with TRBJ2-7, with unresolved D. V was shortened by 5 bases and J by 3 bases, with 5 bases between the two germline ends. This CDR3 has 11 amino acids. CDR1 and CDR2 from the germline V gene are SEHNR and FQNEAQ (reference sequence). The CDR3 nucleotides are TGTGCCAGCAGCCACAGCTACGAGCAGTACTTC. This encodes CASSHSYEQYF.

This clone was observed once. The rearrangement joins TRBV9 to TRBJ2-5; 7 bases fit TRBD1. Germline V gene lookup returns CDR1 SGDLS and CDR2 YYNGEE. V shed 0 bases and J 5 bases; nucleotides not matched to a gene: 7. The CDR3 is 15 residues long. The CDR3 DNA is TGTGCCAGCAGCGTAGAGAGGGGGCGCGAGGAGACCCAGTACTTC. It yields the protein CASSVERGREETQYF.

The V call is TRBV19, the J call TRBJ2-3; D remains ambiguous. Per the germline V gene, CDR1 is LNHDA and CDR2 is SQIVND (reference sequence). Trimming left V 5 bases short and J 2 bases short, with 11 bases between. This CDR3 spans 14 amino acids. CDR3 coding DNA: TGTGCCAGTAGTCCGGCACAGAACACAGATACGCAGTATTTT. Translation gives CASSPAQNTDTQYF.

The rearrangement links TRBV4-2 to TRBJ2-5; maybe TRBD2 (5 bases). This CDR3 comprises 13 residues. Trimming shortened V by 5 bases and J by 0 bases, and 7 bases separated the two germline ends. Per the germline V gene, CDR1 is LGHNA and CDR2 is YNFKEQ. The CDR3 DNA reads TGTGCCAGCAGCAAGCGGTACCAAGAGACCCAGTACTTC. Protein product: CASSKRYQETQYF.

The chain combines TRBV11-2 with TRBJ1-6, with no clear D. The CDR3 length is 15 residues. Deletions cut 1 base from V and 9 bases from J, with 13 bases between. Germline V gives CDR1 SGHAT, CDR2 FQNNGV. CDR3 nucleotides: TGTGCCAGCAGCTTAGTTTCCCGGTGGGCTTCACCCCTCCACTTT. It codes for CASSLVSRWASPLHF.

V usage is TRBV10-3 and J usage is TRBJ1-2; 7 bases are a match to TRBD1. The CDR3 consists of 15 residues. Germline values: CDR1 ENHRY, CDR2 SYGVKD. After removal of 0 bases from V and 2 bases from J, the junction contained 3 bases not matched to a gene. In DNA form, the CDR3 reads TGTGCCATCAGTGAGTCGTTGACAGGGAACTATGGCTACACCTTC. It specifies CAISESLTGNYGYTF.

The chain joins TRBV19 to TRBJ2-2, with D tentatively TRBD2 (5 bases). Germline CDR1 is LNHDA and CDR2 is SQIVND (reference sequence). V was clipped by 3 bases and J by 4 bases, with 12 bases between them. This CDR3 has 15 amino acids. CDR3 loop: CASSIEGIGTGELFF. Here the CDR3 DNA reads TGTGCCAGTAGTATCGAGGGCATCGGCACCGGGGAGCTGTTTTTT.

The chain joins TRBV18 to TRBJ2-5, with D possibly being TRBD2 (6 bases). In germline, CDR1 is KGHSH, CDR2 LQKENI. The CDR3 contains 16 residues. With 3 bases removed from V and 0 bases from J, the gap between germline ends came to 14 bases. The CDR3 nucleotides read TGTGCCAGCTCACCGCCCGGGGCGGGAAACCAAGAGACCCAGTACTTC. Translating it yields CASSPPGAGNQETQYF.

The rearrangement joins TRBV7-2 to TRBJ2-5; D not resolved. The germline CDR1 and CDR2 sequences are SGHTA and FQGNSA. This CDR3 spans 14 amino acids. The ends were cut back, 1 base at V and 1 base at J, with 7 bases in the middle. The CDR3 loop is CASSLGRSQETQYF. The CDR3, as DNA: TGTGCCAGCAGCTTAGGGCGGAGCCAAGAGACCCAGTACTTC.

The gene calls are TRBV28 and TRBJ1-3; unclear D gene. Trimming cost V 4 bases and J 4 bases, with 17 bases left between them. Looked up from germline, CDR1 is MDHEN and CDR2 is SYDVKM. The CDR3 is 16 residues long. The CDR3 spells CASSSTPGGSGNTIYF. The DNA for the CDR3 is TGTGCCAGCAGTTCCACCCCGGGAGGATCGGGAAACACCATATATTTT.

The chain links TRBV28 to TRBJ2-2; 11 nucleotides match TRBD2. The CDR3 sequence is 16 residues long. Germline lookup yields CDR1 MDHEN and CDR2 SYDVKM. Trimming took 6 bases from V and 5 from J; bases not matched to a gene: 8. CDR3 amino acids: CASRKLAGVWTGELFF. The CDR3 DNA reads as TGTGCCAGCAGAAAACTAGCGGGAGTTTGGACCGGGGAGCTGTTTTTT. The entire variable domain, with the rest obtained from reference TRBV28 and TRBJ2-2, is as follows: DVKVTQSSRYLVKRTGEKVFLECVQDMDHENMFWYRQDPGLGLRLIYFSYDVKMKEKGDIPEGYSVSREKKERFSLILESASTNQTSMYLCASRKLAGVWTGELFFGEGSRLTVL.

The chain carries TRBV6-1 and TRBJ2-1; maybe TRBD1 (6 bases). CDR1 MNHNS and CDR2 SASEGT come from the germline V gene. The CDR3 is 13 amino acids. V was cut by 6 bases and J by 9 bases, with 15 bases left in between. The CDR3 DNA is TGTGCCAGCAGACCGACAGCCAGGGGTGAGCAGTTCTTC. Encoded protein: CASRPTARGEQFF.

With respect to this clone: At the DNA level, this CDR3 is encoded by other sequences in the same sample as well. The gene calls are TRBV13 and TRBJ1-1, with 11 bases lining up with TRBD1. Per the germline V gene, CDR1 is PRHDT and CDR2 is FYEKMQ (reference sequence). V dropped 1 base and J dropped 6; count of bases not matched to a gene: 1. This CDR3 is built from 14 residues. The CDR3 coding sequence is TGTGCCAGCAGCTTAGAGGGACAGGGGGCTGAAGCTTTCTTT. Its protein product is CASSLEGQGAEAFF.

The chain combines TRBV7-2 with TRBJ2-5, with TRBD2 identical over 7 bases. Germline V lookup: CDR1 SGHTA, CDR2 FQGNSA. The V gene end was trimmed by 6 bases and the J gene end by 3 bases; junction bases not matched to a gene: 13. This CDR3 has 16 amino acids. The CDR3: CASSLRIPGRKETQYF. The CDR3, as DNA: TGTGCCAGCAGTCTTAGAATTCCCGGGAGGAAAGAGACCCAGTACTTC.

CDR3 in amino acids: CSGQGPYEQYF. Written as DNA, the CDR3 is TGCAGTGGGCAGGGTCCCTACGAGCAGTACTTC. V gene TRBV20-1 combines with J gene TRBJ2-7; D might be TRBD1 (5 bases). The V gene lost 7 bases and the J gene lost 2 bases, with 9 bases spanning the gap. CDR3 length: 11 amino acids. The V gene's germline CDR1 is DFQATT and CDR2 SNEGSKA (reference sequence).

V is TRBV5-1 and J is TRBJ1-4; 7 nucleotides match TRBD1. CDR1 is SGHRS, CDR2 YFSETQ, per germline. The trim removed 0 bases at V and 3 bases at J, leaving 2 bases unmatched. The CDR3 consists of 15 residues. CDR3 sequence reads: CASSLATGSNEKLFF. CDR3 sequence (DNA): TGCGCCAGCAGCTTGGCGACAGGGTCTAATGAAAAACTGTTTTTT.

The rearrangement joins TRBV5-1 to TRBJ2-5; 7 nucleotides line up with TRBD1. Judging by the DNA end, TRBJ2-7 fits better; the J call may be wrong. This CDR3 comprises 15 residues. From germline, CDR1 is SGHRS and CDR2 YFSETQ. Here the CDR3 reads CASTPPGQASAEQYF. CDR3 nucleotide sequence: TGCGCCAGCACCCCACCAGGACAGGCTTCTGCCGAGCAGTACTTC.

The chain is built from TRBV5-4 and TRBJ2-3; TRBD2 aligns across 9 bases. Germline values: CDR1 SGHNT, CDR2 YYREEE (reference sequence). The ends lost 0 bases at V and 1 base at J; junction bases unmatched: 0. The CDR3 covers 15 residues. CDR3 sequence reads: CASSLGTSGTDTQYF. The CDR3 region has the DNA TGTGCCAGCAGCTTGGGGACTAGCGGCACAGATACGCAGTATTTT.

The chain joins TRBV4-1 to TRBJ2-1, with 7 bases lining up with TRBD1. The junction had 4 bases not matched to a gene; V was cut back by 0 bases and J by 2 bases. This CDR3 comprises 16 residues. Germline V lookup: CDR1 MGHRA, CDR2 YSYEKL. The CDR3 DNA reads as TGCGCCAGCAGCCAAGATCGACAGGGAACCTACAATGAGCAGTTCTTC. The encoded protein is CASSQDRQGTYNEQFF.

This chain joins TRBV11-3 and TRBJ2-2; maybe TRBD1 (5 bases). This CDR3 comprises 16 residues. Trimming removed 4 bases at V and 3 bases at J, with 15 bases between. The germline V gene has CDR1 SGHNT and CDR2 YENEEA. The CDR3 loop reads CASSSRFEGDTGELFF. The CDR3 DNA reads as TGTGCCAGCAGCTCAAGGTTCGAAGGGGACACCGGGGAGCTGTTTTTT.

The chain combines TRBV4-3 with TRBJ2-1; 10 bases line up with TRBD2. This CDR3 region has 17 residues. Per the germline V gene, CDR1 is LGHNA and CDR2 is YSLEER. Trimming took 0 bases from V and 8 from J; bases not matched to a gene: 10. CDR3 sequence: CASSQDLQRGGRDEQFF. Written as DNA, the CDR3 is TGCGCCAGCAGCCAAGATTTACAGCGGGGGGGCCGCGATGAGCAGTTCTTC.

This clone has more than one count but fewer than ten. The rearrangement joins TRBV7-2 to TRBJ2-1; 7 positions match TRBD2. The CDR3 covers 16 residues. Per germline, CDR1 SGHTA and CDR2 FQGNSA. Losses at the gene ends were 0 bases for V and 3 bases for J; bases not matched to a gene: 5. DNA of the CDR3: TGTGCCAGCAGCTTAGCGCAGGAGCGGGGCTACAATGAGCAGTTCTTC. As protein: CASSLAQERGYNEQFF. The complete variable domain, with remaining parts taken from reference TRBV7-2 and TRBJ2-1, reads GAGVSQSPSNKVTEKGKDVELRCDPISGHTALYWYRQSLGQGLEFLIYFQGNSAPDKSGLPSDRFSAERTGGSVSTLTIQRTQQEDSAVYLCASSLAQERGYNEQFFGPGTRLTVL.

The V gene is TRBV7-9, the J gene TRBJ2-3; a weak D match, TRBD2 (6 bases). V lost 3 bases and J lost 1, with 8 bases in between. Per germline, CDR1 SEHNR and CDR2 FQNEAQ (reference sequence). The CDR3 loop spans 14 amino acids. The CDR3 DNA is TGTGCCAGCAGCTTTGGCGGGGGCACAGATACGCAGTATTTT. Protein: CASSFGGGTDTQYF.

Concerning this clone: One end of the junction fails to match germline, which may point to a read error. This CDR3 is also generated by other DNA sequences in the sample. This chain links TRBV10-3 with TRBJ2-7, with D perhaps TRBD1 (6 bases). CDR1 is ENHRY, CDR2 SYGVKD, per germline. The CDR3 has 16 amino acids. The CDR3 coding sequence is TGCGCCATCAGTGAGTCAGGGGCAGGGCTCTCCTACGAGCAGTACTTC. Its protein is CAISESGAGLSYEQYF.

The rearrangement uses TRBV9 and TRBJ1-1, with 7 bases identical to TRBD1. CDR1 and CDR2 (germline): SGDLS, YYNGEE. V shed 0 bases and J 4 bases; nucleotides not matched to a gene: 3. The CDR3 consists of 14 residues. CDR3 sequence: CASSVGQGGTEAFF. The CDR3 DNA reads TGTGCCAGCAGCGTAGGACAGGGTGGCACTGAAGCTTTCTTT.

The genes are TRBV5-1 and TRBJ2-1; 10 bases map to TRBD2. The CDR3 extends over 16 amino acids. Germline V gene data show CDR1 as SGHRS and CDR2 as YFSETQ. The J segment lost 3 bases and the V segment lost 0 bases, leaving 3 bases of the junction unmatched. This chain's CDR3 is CASSLGSSGSYNEQFF. The CDR3 DNA reads as TGCGCCAGCAGCTTGGGCTCTAGCGGGAGCTACAATGAGCAGTTCTTC.

The gene calls are TRBV7-4 and TRBJ2-1, with 11 bases lining up with TRBD2. With V trimmed by 2 bases and J by 3 bases, 12 bases remained unmatched. Germline V gene data show CDR1 as SGHVT and CDR2 as SQSDAQ. The CDR3 has 19 amino acids. As DNA, the CDR3 is TGTGCCAGCAGCTTATTCCTTATTCCTAGCGGGGGGAACTACAATGAGCAGTTCTTC. This gives the protein CASSLFLIPSGGNYNEQFF.